This passage covers 6 T cell receptor beta chains from one sample sequenced in a study of T cell responses to AZD1222 COVID-19 vaccine. Here immunoSEQ multiplex PCR was the method, and the copy in TCRdb shows in-frame clones only, minus some. The table shows around 100,000 clones, with roughly 86% occurring only once. The starting material was peripheral blood, obtained on day 0 of MenACWY control vaccination. The receptor source for this set is an adult in good health.

V is TRBV6-1 and J is TRBJ1-6; 7 nucleotides agree with TRBD1. This CDR3 spans 14 amino acids. Trimming removed 6 bases from V and 7 bases from J; junction bases left unmatched: 6. CDR1 is MNHNS and CDR2 is SASEGT in the germline V gene. The CDR3 sequence is CASRRTDRNSPLHF. Here the CDR3 DNA reads TGTGCCAGCAGACGAACGGACAGGAATTCACCCCTCCACTTT.

The gene calls are TRBV30 and TRBJ1-3; D ambiguous. The CDR3 runs 11 residues. Trimming pared 8 bases from V and 0 bases from J, leaving 5 bases between. CDR1 and CDR2 (germline): GTSNPN, SVGIG (reference sequence). The CDR3, as DNA: TGTGCCGCCGCCTCTGGAAACACCATATATTTT. It specifies CAAASGNTIYF.

The chain links TRBV5-5 to TRBJ2-5; TRBD2 matches 7 bases. The ends lost 3 bases at V and 5 bases at J; junction bases unmatched: 7. Germline V gives CDR1 SGHKS, CDR2 YYEKEE (reference sequence). The CDR3 spans 14 residues. The CDR3 sequence: CASSSDPGGETQYF. The CDR3 bases are TGTGCCAGCAGCTCGGACCCGGGGGGTGAGACCCAGTACTTC.

The chain combines TRBV5-6 with TRBJ2-7; TRBD1 matches at 9 bases. V was clipped by 4 bases and J by 7 bases; unmatched bases: 9. CDR3 size: 14 residues. In germline, CDR1 is SGHDT, CDR2 YYEEEE. The CDR3 DNA reads TGTGCCAGCAGCCTAGGACAGGGGCTCCGGGAGCAGTACTTC. It translates to CASSLGQGLREQYF. Full variable domain (rest looked up from reference TRBV5-6 and TRBJ2-7): DAGVTQSPTHLIKTRGQQVTLRCSPKSGHDTVSWYQQALGQGPQFIFQYYEEEERQRGNFPDRFSGHQFPNYSSELNVNALLLGDSALYLCASSLGQGLREQYFGPGTRLTVT.

This clone was observed a single time. The chain has TRBV5-1 and TRBJ2-5; TRBD1 aligns across 7 bases. This CDR3 spans 15 amino acids. Germline CDR1 and CDR2: SGHRS and YFSETQ. Trimming removed 4 bases from V and 2 bases from J; junction bases left unmatched: 8. This CDR3 is CASSLEDRTQETQYF. The CDR3 DNA reads as TGCGCCAGCAGCCTTGAGGACAGGACACAAGAGACCCAGTACTTC.

This chain links TRBV28 with TRBJ2-7, with D tentatively TRBD2 (6 bases). CDR3 length: 13 residues. V lost 3 bases, J lost 3 bases, and 9 bases lay in between. Germline loops: CDR1 MDHEN, CDR2 SYDVKM. The CDR3 DNA is TGTGCCAGCAGTTTCCGGGGGATCTACGAGCAGTACTTC. Translation: CASSFRGIYEQYF.